The sequence of this TCR beta chain was determined in a study of tumor-infiltrating lymphocytes in primary liver carcinoma. Trimming stripped 3 bases from V and 0 bases from J, with 8 bases between. This CDR3 is built from 14 residues. Germline CDR1 LNHDA, CDR2 SQIVND (reference sequence). Joint extraction of RNA and DNA used about 17-31 mg of bulk tissue that was unsorted. All patients had surgically resected primary liver carcinoma. Patients in the cohort were treatment-naive and living with chronic HBV infection. Points on this clonotype: What it binds is unknown.

The study, taken as a whole, reports: Relative to blood, tumors carried a significantly larger fraction of the repertoire in their top 250 clones (p = 0.039).

From about 530 ng total RNA, TCR beta cDNA was generated with a primer in the constant region. Sequencing libraries for TCR beta derived from three nested multiplex PCR rounds that used slightly modified ARM-PCR. Use of TRBV1-TRBV30 forward primers with a C-beta reverse primer characterized the first two PCR rounds, which lasted about 10 cycles each. TCRdb analysed the multiplex PCR reads with MiXCR anew, one entry per CDR3 protein. The table lists some 32,000 distinct CDR3 sequences, 75% to 85% of them singletons, with approximately 40% in the top ten. The specimen was liver tumor tissue from sampling region 5. As to subset: tumor region T5, tumor centre. This rearrangement joins TRBV19 to TRBJ1-1; D is uncertain. The TCR comes from a man aged 40-55 years with primary liver carcinoma and hepatitis B virus infection. The CDR3 nucleotides read TGTGCCAGTAGTATCGAAGGAGTGAACACTGAAGCTTTCTTT. Amino acids: CASSIEGVNTEAFF.